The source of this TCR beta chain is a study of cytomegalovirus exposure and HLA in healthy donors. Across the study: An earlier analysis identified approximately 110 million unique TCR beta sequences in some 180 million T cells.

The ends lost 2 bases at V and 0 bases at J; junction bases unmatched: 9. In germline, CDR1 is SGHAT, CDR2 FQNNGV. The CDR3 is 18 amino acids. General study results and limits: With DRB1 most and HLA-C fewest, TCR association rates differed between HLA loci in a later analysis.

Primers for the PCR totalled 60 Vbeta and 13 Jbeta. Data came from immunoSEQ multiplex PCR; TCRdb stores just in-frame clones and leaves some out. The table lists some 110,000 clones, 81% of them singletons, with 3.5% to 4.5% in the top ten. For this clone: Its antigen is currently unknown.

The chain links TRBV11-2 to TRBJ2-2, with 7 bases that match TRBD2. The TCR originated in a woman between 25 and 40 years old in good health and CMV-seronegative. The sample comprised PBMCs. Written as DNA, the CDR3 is TGTGCCAGCAGCTTACCTCTCGTCACTAGCGCGAACACCGGGGAGCTGTTTTTT. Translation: CASSLPLVTSANTGELFF.